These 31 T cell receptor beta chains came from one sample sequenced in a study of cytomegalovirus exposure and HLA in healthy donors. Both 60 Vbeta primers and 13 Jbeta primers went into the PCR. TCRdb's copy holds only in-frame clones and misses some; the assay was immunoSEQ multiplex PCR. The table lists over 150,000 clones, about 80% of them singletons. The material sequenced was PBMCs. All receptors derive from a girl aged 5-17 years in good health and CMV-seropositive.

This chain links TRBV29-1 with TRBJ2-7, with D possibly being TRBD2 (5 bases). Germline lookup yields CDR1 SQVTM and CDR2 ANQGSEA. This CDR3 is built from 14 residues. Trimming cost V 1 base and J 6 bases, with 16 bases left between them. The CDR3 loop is CSVEAGHLRGEQYF. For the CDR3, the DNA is TGCAGCGTTGAAGCCGGTCACCTCCGGGGCGAGCAGTACTTC.

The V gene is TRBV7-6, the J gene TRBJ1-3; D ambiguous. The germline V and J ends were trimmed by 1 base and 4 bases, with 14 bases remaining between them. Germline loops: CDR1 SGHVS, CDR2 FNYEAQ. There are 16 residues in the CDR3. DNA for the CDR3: TGTGCCAGCAGCTTAGGTCCGGGGTCGAACGGAAACACCATATATTTT. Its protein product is CASSLGPGSNGNTIYF.

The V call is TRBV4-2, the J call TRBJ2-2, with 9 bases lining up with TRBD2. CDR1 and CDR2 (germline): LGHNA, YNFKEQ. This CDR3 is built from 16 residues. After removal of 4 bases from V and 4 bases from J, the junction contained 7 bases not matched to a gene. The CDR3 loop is CASSLILTSGTGELFF. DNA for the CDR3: TGTGCCAGCAGCCTAATTCTGACTAGCGGCACCGGGGAGCTGTTTTTT.

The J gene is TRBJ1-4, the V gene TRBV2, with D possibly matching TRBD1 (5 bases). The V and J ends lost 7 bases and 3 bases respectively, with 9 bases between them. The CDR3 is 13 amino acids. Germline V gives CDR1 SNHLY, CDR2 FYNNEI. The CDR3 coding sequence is TGTGCCAGCAAAGGACAAGCTAATGAAAAACTGTTTTTT. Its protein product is CASKGQANEKLFF.

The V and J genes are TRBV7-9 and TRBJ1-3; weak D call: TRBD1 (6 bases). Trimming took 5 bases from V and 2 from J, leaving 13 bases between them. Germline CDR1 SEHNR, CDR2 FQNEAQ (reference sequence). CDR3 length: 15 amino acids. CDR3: CASSATGLPGNTIYF. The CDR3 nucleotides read TGTGCCAGCAGCGCCACAGGGTTGCCTGGAAACACCATATATTTT.

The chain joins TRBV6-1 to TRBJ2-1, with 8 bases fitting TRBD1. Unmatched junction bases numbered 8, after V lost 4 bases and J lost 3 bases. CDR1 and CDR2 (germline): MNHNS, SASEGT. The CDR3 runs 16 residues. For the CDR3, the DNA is TGTGCCAGCAGTGCTCAAACAGGGGGTAACTACAATGAGCAGTTCTTC. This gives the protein CASSAQTGGNYNEQFF.

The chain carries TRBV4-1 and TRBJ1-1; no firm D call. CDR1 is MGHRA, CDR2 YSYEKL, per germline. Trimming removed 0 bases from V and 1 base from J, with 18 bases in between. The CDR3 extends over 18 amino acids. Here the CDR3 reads CASSQDLSERRKNTEAFF. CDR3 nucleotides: TGCGCCAGCAGCCAAGATTTAAGCGAACGACGGAAGAACACTGAAGCTTTCTTT.

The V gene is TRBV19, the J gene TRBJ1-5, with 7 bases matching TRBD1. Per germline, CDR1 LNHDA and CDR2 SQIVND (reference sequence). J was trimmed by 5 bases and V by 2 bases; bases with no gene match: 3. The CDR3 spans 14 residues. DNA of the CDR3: TGTGCCAGTAGTATATCCAGGGGGTATCAGCCCCAGCATTTT. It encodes CASSISRGYQPQHF.

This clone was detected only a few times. The CDR3 protein is CASSGVGARLGYTF. CDR3 DNA sequence: TGTGCCAGCAGTGGGGTGGGGGCGCGGCTTGGCTACACCTTC. The rearrangement links TRBV28 to TRBJ1-2, with a weak D call TRBD1 (6 bases). Germline V gene sequence: CDR1 MDHEN, CDR2 SYDVKM. There are 14 residues in the CDR3. The V gene lost 5 bases and the J gene lost 7 bases, with 17 bases spanning the gap.

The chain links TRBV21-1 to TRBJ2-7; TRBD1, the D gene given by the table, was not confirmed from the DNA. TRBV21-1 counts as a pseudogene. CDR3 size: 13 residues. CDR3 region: CARTGTGTYEQYF. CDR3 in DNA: TGTGCCAGGACCGGGACAGGGACCTACGAGCAGTACTTC.

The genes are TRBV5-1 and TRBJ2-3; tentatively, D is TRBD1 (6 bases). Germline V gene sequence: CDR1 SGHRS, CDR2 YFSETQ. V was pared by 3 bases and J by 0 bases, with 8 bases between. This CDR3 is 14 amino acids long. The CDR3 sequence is CASSYDRSTDTQYF. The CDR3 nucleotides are TGCGCCAGCAGCTATGACAGGAGCACAGATACGCAGTATTTT. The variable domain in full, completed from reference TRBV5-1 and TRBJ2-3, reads KAGVTQTPRYLIKTRGQQVTLSCSPISGHRSVSWYQQTPGQGLQFLFEYFSETQRNKGNFPGRFSGRQFSNSRSEMNVSTLELGDSALYLCASSYDRSTDTQYFGPGTRLTVL.

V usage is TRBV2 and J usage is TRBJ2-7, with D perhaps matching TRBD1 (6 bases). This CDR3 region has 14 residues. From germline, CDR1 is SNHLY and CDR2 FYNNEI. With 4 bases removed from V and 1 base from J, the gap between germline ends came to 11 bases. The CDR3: CASSGWDTSYEQYF. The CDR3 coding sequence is TGTGCCAGCAGTGGATGGGACACTTCCTACGAGCAGTACTTC.

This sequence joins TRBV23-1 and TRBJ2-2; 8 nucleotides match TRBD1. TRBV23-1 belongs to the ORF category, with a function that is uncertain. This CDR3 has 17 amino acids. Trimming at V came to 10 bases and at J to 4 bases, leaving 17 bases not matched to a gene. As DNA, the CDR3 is TGCGCCACCCCTACCGAATCAGGGGGCTGGAGCACCGGGGAGCTGTTTTTT. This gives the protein CATPTESGGWSTGELFF.

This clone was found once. CDR3 DNA: TGTGCCAGCAGTTACAGGGACAGCTACGAGCAGTACTTC. It encodes CASSYRDSYEQYF. The V and J genes are TRBV6-6 and TRBJ2-7, with TRBD1 identical over 7 bases. The V segment lost 2 bases and the J segment 3 bases; nucleotides outside the gene matches: 1. Per the germline V gene, CDR1 is MNHNY and CDR2 is SVGAGI (reference sequence). This CDR3 region has 13 residues.

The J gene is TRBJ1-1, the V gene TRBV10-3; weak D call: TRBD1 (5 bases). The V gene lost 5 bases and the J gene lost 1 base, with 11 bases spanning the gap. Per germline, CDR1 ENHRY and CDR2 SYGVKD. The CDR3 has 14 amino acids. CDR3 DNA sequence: TGTGCCATCAGTACGCGGGACGAGAACACTGAAGCTTTCTTT. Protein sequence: CAISTRDENTEAFF.

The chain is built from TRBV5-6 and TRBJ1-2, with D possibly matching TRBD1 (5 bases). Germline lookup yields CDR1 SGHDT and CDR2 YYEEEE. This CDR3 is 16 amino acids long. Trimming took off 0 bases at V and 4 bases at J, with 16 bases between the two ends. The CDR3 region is CASSLEPGVRGYGYTF. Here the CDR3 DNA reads TGTGCCAGCAGCTTGGAACCGGGGGTAAGGGGCTATGGCTACACCTTC.

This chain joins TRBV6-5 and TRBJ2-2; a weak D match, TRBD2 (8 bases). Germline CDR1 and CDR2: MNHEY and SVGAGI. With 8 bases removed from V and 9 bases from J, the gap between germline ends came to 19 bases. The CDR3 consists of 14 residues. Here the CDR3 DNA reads TGTGCCAGCCAAAGGGGGCGGGAGGCCCGGGAGCTGTTTTTT. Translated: CASQRGREARELFF.

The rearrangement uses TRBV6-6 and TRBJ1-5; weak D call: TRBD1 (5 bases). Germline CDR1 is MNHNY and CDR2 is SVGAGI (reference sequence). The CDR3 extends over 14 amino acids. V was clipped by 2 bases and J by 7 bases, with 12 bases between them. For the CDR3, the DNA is TGTGCCAGCAGTTACGGGCAGGGTCGACAGCCCCAGCATTTT. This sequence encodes CASSYGQGRQPQHF.

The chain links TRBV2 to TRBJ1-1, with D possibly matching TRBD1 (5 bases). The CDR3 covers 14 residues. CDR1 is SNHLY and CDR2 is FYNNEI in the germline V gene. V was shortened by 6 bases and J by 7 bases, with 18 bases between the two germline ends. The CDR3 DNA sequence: TGTGCCAGCAGGGGGCCGGGGGGGAGGGTTGAAGCTTTCTTT. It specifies CASRGPGGRVEAFF.

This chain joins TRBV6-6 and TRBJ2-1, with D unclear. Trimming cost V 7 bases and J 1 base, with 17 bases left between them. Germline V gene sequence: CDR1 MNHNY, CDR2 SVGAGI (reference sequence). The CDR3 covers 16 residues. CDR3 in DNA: TGTGCCAGCACCTCAACGCTACCGTCGTCCTACAATGAGCAGTTCTTC. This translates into CASTSTLPSSYNEQFF.

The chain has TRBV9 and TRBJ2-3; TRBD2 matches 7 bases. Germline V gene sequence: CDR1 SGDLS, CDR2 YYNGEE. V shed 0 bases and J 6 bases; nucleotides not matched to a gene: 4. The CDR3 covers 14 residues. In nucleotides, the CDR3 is TGTGCCAGCAGCGTAGGCGGGAGTAGGGATACGCAGTATTTT. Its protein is CASSVGGSRDTQYF.

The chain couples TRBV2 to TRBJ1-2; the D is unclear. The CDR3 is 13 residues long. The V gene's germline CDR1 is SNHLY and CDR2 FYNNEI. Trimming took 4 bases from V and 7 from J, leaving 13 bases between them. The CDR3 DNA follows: TGTGCCAGCAGTGCCCGGGTACGTGCTGGCTACACCTTC. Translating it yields CASSARVRAGYTF.

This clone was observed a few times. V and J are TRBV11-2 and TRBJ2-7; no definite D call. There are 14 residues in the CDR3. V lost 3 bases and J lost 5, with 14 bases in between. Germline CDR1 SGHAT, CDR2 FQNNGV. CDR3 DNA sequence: TGTGCCAGCAGCTTTATCCGAGTACCCCACGAGCAGTACTTC. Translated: CASSFIRVPHEQYF.

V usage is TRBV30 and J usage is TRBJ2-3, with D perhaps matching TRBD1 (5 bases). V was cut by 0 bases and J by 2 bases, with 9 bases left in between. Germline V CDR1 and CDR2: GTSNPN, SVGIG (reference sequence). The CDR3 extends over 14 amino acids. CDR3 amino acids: CAWSVDSHTDTQYF. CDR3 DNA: TGTGCCTGGAGTGTAGACAGCCACACAGATACGCAGTATTTT.

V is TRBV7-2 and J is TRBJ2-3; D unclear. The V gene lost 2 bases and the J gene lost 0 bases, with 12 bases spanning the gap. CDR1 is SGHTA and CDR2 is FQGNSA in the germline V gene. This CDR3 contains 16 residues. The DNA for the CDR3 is TGTGCCAGCAGCTTACAGAACCGCCCTAGCACAGATACGCAGTATTTT. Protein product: CASSLQNRPSTDTQYF.

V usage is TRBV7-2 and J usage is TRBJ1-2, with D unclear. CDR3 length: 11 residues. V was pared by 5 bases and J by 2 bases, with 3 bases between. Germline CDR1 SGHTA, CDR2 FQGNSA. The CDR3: CASSQNYGYTF. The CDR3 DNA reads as TGTGCCAGCAGCCAAAACTATGGCTACACCTTC.

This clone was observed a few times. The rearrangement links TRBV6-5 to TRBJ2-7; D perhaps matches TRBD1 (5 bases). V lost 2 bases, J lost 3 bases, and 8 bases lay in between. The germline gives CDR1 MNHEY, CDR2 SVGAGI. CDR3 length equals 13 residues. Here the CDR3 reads CASSYGADYEQYF. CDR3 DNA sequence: TGTGCCAGCAGTTACGGGGCAGACTACGAGCAGTACTTC.

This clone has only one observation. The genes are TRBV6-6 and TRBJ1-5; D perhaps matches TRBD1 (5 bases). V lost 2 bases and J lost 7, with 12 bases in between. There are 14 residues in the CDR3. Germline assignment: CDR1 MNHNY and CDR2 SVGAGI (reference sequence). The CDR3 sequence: CASSYGAGRQPQHF. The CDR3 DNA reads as TGTGCCAGCAGTTACGGGGCCGGGAGGCAGCCCCAGCATTTT.

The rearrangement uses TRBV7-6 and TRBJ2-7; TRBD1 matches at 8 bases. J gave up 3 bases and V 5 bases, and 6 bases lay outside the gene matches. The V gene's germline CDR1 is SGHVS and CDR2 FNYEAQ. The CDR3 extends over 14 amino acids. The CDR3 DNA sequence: TGTGCCAGCAGCACTGGACAGGGTGGCTACGAGCAGTACTTC. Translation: CASSTGQGGYEQYF.

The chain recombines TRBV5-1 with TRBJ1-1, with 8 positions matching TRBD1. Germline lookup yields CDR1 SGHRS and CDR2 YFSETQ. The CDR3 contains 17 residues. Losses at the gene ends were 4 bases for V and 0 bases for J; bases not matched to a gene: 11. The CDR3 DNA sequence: TGCGCCAGCAGCGTGTTCGGACAGGGAATCATGAACACTGAAGCTTTCTTT. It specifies CASSVFGQGIMNTEAFF.

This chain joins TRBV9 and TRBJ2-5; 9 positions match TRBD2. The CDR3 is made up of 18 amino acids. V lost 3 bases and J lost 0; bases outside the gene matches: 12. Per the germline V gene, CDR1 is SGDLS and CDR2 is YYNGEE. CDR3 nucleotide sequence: TGTGCCAGCAGCGGACTGAGCAGCGGGGGGCCGTACCAAGAGACCCAGTACTTC. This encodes CASSGLSSGGPYQETQYF.